This TCR beta chain stems from a study of T cell changes during pregnancy in multiple sclerosis (dated by TCRdb to the late 2010s). In the study overall: The study looked at changes in the T cell repertoire across pregnancy in women with multiple sclerosis.

Libraries came from the immunoSEQ multiplex PCR assay. TCRdb took over this immuneACCESS table, retaining in-frame rearrangements with V and J assigned. Such tables are incomplete; in checked studies, under half of the missing clones stem from an unresolved V gene, and the remainder is unexplained. The sample records 65,000 to 95,000 clones, 94% of which are singletons. The leading ten clones occupy 0.95% to 1% of the sample. This clone occurred once. Its specific antigen is unknown. No quality values exist for individual bases; no much larger clone is one base distant. The CDR3 runs 15 amino acids, cysteine and phenylalanine included. CDR3 DNA only is kept here, 45 bases in frame from base 1. Relative to germline, V is 5 bases shorter and J is 4 bases shorter, with 18 bases between their ends. The germline V gene (reference sequence) provides CDR1 LNHDA and CDR2 SQIVND.

This TCR derives from a female donor in good health, enrolled as a control in a pregnancy study. Sequencing was performed on peripheral blood, taken in the second trimester of pregnancy. The chain was built from TRBV19 and TRBJ2-7; a weak D assignment points to TRBD2 (6 bases agree). CDR3 loop: CASSAPGERAYEQYF. The sequence in DNA is TGTGCCAGTAGTGCGCCGGGCGAGCGGGCATACGAGCAGTACTTC.